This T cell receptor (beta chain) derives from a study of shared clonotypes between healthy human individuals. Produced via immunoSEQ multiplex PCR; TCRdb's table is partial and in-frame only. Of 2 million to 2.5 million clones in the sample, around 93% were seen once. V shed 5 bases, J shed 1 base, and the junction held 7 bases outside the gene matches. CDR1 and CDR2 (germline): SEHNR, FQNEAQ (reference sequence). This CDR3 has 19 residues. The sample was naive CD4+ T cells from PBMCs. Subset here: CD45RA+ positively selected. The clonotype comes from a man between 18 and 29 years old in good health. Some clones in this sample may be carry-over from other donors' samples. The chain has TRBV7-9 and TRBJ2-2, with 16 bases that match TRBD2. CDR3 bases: TGTGCCAGCAGCCTTGGGACTAGCGGGAGGGGAGAGAACACCGGGGAGCTGTTTTTT. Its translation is CASSLGTSGRGENTGELFF.